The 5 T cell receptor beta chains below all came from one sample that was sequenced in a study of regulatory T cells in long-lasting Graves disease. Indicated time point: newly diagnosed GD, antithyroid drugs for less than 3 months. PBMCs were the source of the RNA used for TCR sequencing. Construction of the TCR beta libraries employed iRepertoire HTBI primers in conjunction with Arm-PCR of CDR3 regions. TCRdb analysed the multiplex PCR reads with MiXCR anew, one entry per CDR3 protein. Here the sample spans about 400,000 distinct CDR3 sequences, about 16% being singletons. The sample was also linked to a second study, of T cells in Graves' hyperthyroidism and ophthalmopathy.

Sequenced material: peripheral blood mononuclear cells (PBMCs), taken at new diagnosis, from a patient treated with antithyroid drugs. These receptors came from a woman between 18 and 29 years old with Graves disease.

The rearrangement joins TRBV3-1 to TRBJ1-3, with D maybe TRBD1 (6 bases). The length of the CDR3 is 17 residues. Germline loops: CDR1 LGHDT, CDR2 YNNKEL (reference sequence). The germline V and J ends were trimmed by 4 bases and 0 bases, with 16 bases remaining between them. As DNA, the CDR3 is TGTGCCAGCAGCCCTGACCAGGCAGGGGCCTCTGGAAACACCATATATTTT. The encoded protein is CASSPDQAGASGNTIYF. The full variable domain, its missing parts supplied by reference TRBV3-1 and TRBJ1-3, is DTAVSQTPKYLVTQMGNDKSIKCEQNLGHDTMYWYKQDSKKFLKIMFSYNNKELIINETVPNRFSPKSPDKAHLNLHINSLELGDSAVYFCASSPDQAGASGNTIYFGEGSWLTVV.

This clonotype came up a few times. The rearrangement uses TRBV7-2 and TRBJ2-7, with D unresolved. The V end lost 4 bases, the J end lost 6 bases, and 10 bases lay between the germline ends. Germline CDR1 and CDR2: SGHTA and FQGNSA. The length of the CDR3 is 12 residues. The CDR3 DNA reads TGTGCCAGCAGCTCCTTTCTGGGCGAGCAGTACTTC. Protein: CASSSFLGEQYF.

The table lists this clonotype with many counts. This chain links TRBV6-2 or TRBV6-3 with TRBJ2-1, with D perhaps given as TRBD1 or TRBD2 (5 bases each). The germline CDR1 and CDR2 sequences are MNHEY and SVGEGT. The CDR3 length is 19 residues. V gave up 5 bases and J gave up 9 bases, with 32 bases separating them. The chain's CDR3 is CASSEALLGSAGSLGEQFF. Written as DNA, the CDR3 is TGTGCCAGCAGTGAAGCTTTATTAGGTTCGGCAGGGAGTTTAGGTGAGCAGTTCTTC.

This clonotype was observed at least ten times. The CDR3 coding sequence is TGTGCCAGCAGCTTACCCGGCGAGCAGTACTTC. It codes for CASSLPGEQYF. The rearrangement links TRBV7-8 to TRBJ2-7; D unclear. CDR1 and CDR2 from the germline V gene are SGHVS and FQNEAQ. The ends were cut back, 2 bases at V and 6 bases at J, with 5 bases in the middle. CDR3 length: 11 amino acids.

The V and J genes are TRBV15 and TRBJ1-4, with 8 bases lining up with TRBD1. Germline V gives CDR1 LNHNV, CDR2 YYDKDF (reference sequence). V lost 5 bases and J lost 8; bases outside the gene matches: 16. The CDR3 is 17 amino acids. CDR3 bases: TGTGCCACCAGCCGGACAGGGTGCGGAAGGGAAGAAGAAAAACTGTTTTTT. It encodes CATSRTGCGREEEKLFF.